This T cell receptor (beta chain) was identified in a study of monozygotic twins with inflammatory bowel disease. TCRdb reprocessed the 5' RACE reads and keeps a single row for each CDR3 protein, giving no DNA. This sample contains 300,000 to 350,000 distinct CDR3 sequences. The CDR3 has 14 residues. The V gene's germline CDR1 is SGHRS and CDR2 YFSETQ. The V gene is TRBV5-1, the J gene TRBJ2-3; TCRdb's D gene call, TRBD1, goes unchecked for lack of DNA. The specimen sequenced was blood. The TCR was taken from a human donor with ulcerative colitis or Crohn's disease, or a healthy co-twin of an affected twin (not recorded which). The CDR3 sequence is CASSFGLTGDTQYF.